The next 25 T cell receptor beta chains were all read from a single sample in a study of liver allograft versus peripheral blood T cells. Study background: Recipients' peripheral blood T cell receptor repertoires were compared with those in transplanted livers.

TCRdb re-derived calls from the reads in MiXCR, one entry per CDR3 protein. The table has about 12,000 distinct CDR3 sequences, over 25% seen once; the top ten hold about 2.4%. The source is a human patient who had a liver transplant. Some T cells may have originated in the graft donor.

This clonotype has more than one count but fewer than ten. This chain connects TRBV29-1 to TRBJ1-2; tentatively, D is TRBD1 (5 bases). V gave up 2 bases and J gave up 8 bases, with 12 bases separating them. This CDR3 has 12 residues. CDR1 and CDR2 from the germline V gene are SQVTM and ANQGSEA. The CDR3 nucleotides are TGCAGCGTTGAACGCCAGGGTGGAGGCTACACCTTC. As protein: CSVERQGGGYTF.

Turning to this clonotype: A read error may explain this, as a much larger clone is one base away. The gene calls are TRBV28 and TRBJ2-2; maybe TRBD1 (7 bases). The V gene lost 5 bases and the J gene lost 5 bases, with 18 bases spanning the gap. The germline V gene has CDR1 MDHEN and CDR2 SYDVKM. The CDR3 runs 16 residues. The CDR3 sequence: CASSLQGGWRTGELFF. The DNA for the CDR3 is TGTGCCAGCAGTCTCCAGGGGGGTTGGCGGACCGGGGAGCTGTTTTTT.

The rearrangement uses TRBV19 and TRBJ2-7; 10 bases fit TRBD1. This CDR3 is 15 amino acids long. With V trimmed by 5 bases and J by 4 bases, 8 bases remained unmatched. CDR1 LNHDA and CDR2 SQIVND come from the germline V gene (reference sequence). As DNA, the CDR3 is TGTGCCAGTAGTTTGAAGCCGGGACAGGGGTACGAGCAGTACTTC. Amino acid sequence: CASSLKPGQGYEQYF.

CDR3 coding DNA: TGTGCCAGTTATGAACCCAGCACCATATATTTT. Amino acids: CASYEPSTIYF. This chain uses TRBV28 with TRBJ1-3; D is unresolved. Trimming shortened V by 9 bases and J by 9 bases, and 12 bases separated the two germline ends. The CDR3 runs 11 residues. From germline, CDR1 is MDHEN and CDR2 SYDVKM.

The CDR3 region has the DNA TGCAGTGCCGAGGGGCGAGGTGAGCAGTTCTTC. The encoded protein is CSAEGRGEQFF. This rearrangement joins TRBV20-1 to TRBJ2-1; the D call may be TRBD1 or TRBD2 (5 bases each). Trimming stripped 6 bases from V and 9 bases from J, with 12 bases between. The CDR3 runs to 11 residues. The V gene's germline CDR1 is DFQATT and CDR2 SNEGSKA (reference sequence).

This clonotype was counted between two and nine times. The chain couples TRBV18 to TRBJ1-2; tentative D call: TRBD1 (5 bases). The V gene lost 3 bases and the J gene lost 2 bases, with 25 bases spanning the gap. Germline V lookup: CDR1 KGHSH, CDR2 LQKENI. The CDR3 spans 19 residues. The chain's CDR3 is CASSPSRSGLTSRNYGYTF. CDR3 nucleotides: TGTGCCAGCTCACCGTCGCGATCGGGGCTCACCTCCCGGAACTATGGCTACACCTTC.

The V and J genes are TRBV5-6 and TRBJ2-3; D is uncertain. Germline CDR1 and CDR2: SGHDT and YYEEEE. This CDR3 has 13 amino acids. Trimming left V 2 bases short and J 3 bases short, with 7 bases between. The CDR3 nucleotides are TGTGCCAGCAGCTTCTTGAGTACAGATACGCAGTATTTT. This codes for CASSFLSTDTQYF. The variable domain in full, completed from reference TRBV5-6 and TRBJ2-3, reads DAGVTQSPTHLIKTRGQQVTLRCSPKSGHDTVSWYQQALGQGPQFIFQYYEEEERQRGNFPDRFSGHQFPNYSSELNVNALLLGDSALYLCASSFLSTDTQYFGPGTRLTVL.

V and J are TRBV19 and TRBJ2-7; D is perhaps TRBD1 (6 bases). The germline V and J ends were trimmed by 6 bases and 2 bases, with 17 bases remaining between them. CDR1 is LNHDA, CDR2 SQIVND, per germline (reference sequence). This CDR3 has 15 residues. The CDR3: CASSLGQSSAYEQYF. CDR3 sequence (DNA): TGTGCCAGTAGCCTCGGACAGTCCTCTGCCTACGAGCAGTACTTC.

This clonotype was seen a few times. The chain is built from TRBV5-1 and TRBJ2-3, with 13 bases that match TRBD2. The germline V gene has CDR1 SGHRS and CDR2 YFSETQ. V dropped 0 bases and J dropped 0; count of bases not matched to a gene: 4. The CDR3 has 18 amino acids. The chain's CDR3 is CASSLGTSGGASTDTQYF. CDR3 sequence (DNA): TGCGCCAGCAGCTTGGGGACTAGCGGGGGAGCTAGCACAGATACGCAGTATTTT.

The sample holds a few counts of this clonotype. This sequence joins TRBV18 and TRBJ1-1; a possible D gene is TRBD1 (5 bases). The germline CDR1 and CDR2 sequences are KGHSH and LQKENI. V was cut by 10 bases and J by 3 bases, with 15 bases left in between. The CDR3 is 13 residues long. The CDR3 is CATTGSWDTEAFF. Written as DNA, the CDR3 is TGTGCCACTACAGGATCCTGGGACACTGAAGCTTTCTTT. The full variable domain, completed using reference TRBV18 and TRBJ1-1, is NAGVMQNPRHLVRRRGQEARLRCSPMKGHSHVYWYRQLPEEGLKFMVYLQKENIIDESGMPKERFSAEFPKEGPSILRIQQVVRGDSAAYFCATTGSWDTEAFFGQGTRLTVV.

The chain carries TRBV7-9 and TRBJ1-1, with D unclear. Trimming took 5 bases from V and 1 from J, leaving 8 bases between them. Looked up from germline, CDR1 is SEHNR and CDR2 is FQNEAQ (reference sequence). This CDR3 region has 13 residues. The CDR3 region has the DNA TGTGCCAGCAGCAATGGAGGGAACACTGAAGCTTTCTTT. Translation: CASSNGGNTEAFF.

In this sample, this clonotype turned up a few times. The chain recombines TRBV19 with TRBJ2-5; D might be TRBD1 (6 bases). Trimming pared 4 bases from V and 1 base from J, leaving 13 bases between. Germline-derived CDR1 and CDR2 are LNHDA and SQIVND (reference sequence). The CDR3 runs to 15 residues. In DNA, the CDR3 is TGTGCCAGTAGTACCGAAGACAGGCCCCAAGAGACCCAGTACTTC. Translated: CASSTEDRPQETQYF.

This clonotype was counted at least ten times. The DNA for the CDR3 is TGTGCCAGCAGTGAAAAATCTAGGCAGCTTAACAGGATGAACACTGAAGCTTTCTTT. Its translation is CASSEKSRQLNRMNTEAFF. The chain recombines TRBV6-1 with TRBJ1-1, with a weak D call TRBD1 (5 bases). V lost 2 bases to trimming and J lost 0 bases, with 22 bases between them. This CDR3 region has 19 residues. Germline CDR1 reads MNHNS; CDR2 reads SASEGT.

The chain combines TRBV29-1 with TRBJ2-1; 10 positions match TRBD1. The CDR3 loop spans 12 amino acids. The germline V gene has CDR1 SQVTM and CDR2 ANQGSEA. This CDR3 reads CAGTGEYNEQFF. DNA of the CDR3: TGCGCCGGGACAGGGGAATACAATGAGCAGTTCTTC.

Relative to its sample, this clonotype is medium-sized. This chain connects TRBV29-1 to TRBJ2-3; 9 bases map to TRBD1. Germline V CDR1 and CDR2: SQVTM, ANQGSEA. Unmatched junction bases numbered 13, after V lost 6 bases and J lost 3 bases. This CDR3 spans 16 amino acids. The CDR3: CSVGQGTTAVTDTQYF. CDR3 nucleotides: TGCAGCGTAGGACAGGGGACCACCGCCGTTACAGATACGCAGTATTTT.

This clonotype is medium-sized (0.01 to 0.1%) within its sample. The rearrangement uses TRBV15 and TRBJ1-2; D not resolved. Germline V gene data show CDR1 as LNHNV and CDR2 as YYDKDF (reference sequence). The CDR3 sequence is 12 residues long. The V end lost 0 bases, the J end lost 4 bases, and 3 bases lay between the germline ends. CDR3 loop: CATSRDSYGYTF. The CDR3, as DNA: TGTGCCACCAGCAGAGACAGCTATGGCTACACCTTC.

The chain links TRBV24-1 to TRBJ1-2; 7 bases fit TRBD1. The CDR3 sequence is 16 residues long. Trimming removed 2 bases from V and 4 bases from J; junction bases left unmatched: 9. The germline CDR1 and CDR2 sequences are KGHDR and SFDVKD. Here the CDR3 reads CATSDWDSEEFYGYTF. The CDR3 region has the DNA TGTGCCACCAGTGATTGGGACAGCGAAGAATTCTATGGCTACACCTTC.

The chain's CDR3 is CSASAGGSGELFF. The CDR3 DNA follows: TGCAGTGCTAGCGCAGGGGGCTCCGGGGAGCTGTTTTTT. The chain joins TRBV20-1 to TRBJ2-2, with 8 bases matching TRBD1. The CDR3 consists of 13 residues. Germline V gene data show CDR1 as DFQATT and CDR2 as SNEGSKA (reference sequence). Trimming cost V 3 bases and J 6 bases; bases outside gene matches: 3.

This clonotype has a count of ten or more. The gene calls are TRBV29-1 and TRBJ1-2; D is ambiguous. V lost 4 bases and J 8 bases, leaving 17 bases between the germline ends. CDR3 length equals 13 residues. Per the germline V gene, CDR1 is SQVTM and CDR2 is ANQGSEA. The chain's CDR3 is CSVGDLQSSGYTF. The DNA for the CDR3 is TGCAGCGTTGGGGATCTACAGTCCAGCGGCTACACCTTC.

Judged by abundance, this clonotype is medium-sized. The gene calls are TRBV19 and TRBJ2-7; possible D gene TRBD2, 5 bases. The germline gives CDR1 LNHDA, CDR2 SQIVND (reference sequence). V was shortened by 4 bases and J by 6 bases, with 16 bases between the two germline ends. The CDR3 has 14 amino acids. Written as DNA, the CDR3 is TGTGCCAGTAGTACCGGTTGGGAGCTGGGCGAGCAGTACTTC. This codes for CASSTGWELGEQYF.

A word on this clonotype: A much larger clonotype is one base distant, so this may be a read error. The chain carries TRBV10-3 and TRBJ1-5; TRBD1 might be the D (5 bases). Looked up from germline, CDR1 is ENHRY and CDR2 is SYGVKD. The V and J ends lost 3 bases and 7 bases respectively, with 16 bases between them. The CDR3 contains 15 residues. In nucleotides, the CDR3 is TGTGCCATCAGTGATAGTAGATGGGGCGGCCAGCCCCAGCATTTT. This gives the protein CAISDSRWGGQPQHF.

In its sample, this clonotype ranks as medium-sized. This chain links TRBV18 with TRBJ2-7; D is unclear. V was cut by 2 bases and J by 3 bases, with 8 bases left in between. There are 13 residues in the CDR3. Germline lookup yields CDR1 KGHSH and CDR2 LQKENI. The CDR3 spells CASSPSTDYEQYF. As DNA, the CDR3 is TGTGCCAGCTCACCATCGACGGACTACGAGCAGTACTTC.

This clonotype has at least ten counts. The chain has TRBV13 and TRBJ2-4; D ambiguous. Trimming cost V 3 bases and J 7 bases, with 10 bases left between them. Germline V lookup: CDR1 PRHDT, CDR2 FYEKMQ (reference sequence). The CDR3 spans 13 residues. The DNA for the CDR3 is TGTGCCAGCAGCTTGTGGGGTCGGAACATTCAGTACTTC. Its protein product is CASSLWGRNIQYF.

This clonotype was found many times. CDR3 nucleotide sequence: TGTGCCAGCAGCTTCGCTCAAGGGACAGGACGATACGAGCAGTACTTC. This sequence encodes CASSFAQGTGRYEQYF. The V and J genes are TRBV7-9 and TRBJ2-7, with TRBD1 matching 8 bases. CDR1 and CDR2 from the germline V gene are SEHNR and FQNEAQ (reference sequence). V dropped 3 bases and J dropped 4; count of bases not matched to a gene: 11. This CDR3 region has 16 residues.

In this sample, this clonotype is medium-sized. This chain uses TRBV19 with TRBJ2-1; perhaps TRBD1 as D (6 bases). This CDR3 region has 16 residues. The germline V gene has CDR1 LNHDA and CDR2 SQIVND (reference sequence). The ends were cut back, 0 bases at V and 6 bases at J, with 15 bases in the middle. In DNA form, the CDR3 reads TGTGCCAGTAGTATAGAGGGGGCAGGGTACGGCAATGAGCAGTTCTTC. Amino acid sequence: CASSIEGAGYGNEQFF.